The 28 T cell receptor beta chains given below trace back to one sample, sequenced in a study of blood T cell repertoires in COVID-19. Libraries were prepared by immunoSEQ multiplex PCR; TCRdb keeps only in-frame clonotypes and omits some of them. The table has approximately 400,000 clones, 87% seen once. Material for sequencing was PBMCs or T cells enriched from blood (not recorded which). Every receptor here comes from a man under 40 who had recovered from COVID-19.

J is TRBJ2-5 and V is TRBV18; TRBD1 matches 8 bases. Germline assignment: CDR1 KGHSH and CDR2 LQKENI. The CDR3 covers 15 residues. V was pared by 5 bases and J by 4 bases, with 9 bases of the junction left unmatched. The CDR3 coding sequence is TGTGCCAGCTCATCGACGACAGGGGTAAGAGAGACCCAGTACTTC. Amino acids: CASSSTTGVRETQYF.

The rearrangement links TRBV15 to TRBJ1-1; 8 nucleotides agree with TRBD1. Per the germline V gene, CDR1 is LNHNV and CDR2 is YYDKDF (reference sequence). The CDR3 sequence is 16 residues long. With V trimmed by 5 bases and J by 0 bases, 8 bases remained unmatched. As DNA, the CDR3 is TGTGCCACCAGCCCGGCAGGGGGCAGGGTGAACACTGAAGCTTTCTTT. Translated: CATSPAGGRVNTEAFF.

CDR3 DNA: TGTGCCAGCTCACCAACCGGGACAGGCCCATATAGCTACACCTTC. As protein: CASSPTGTGPYSYTF. The chain couples TRBV18 to TRBJ1-2, with 8 bases matching TRBD1. Germline CDR1 is KGHSH and CDR2 is LQKENI. The CDR3 spans 15 residues. The V gene end was trimmed by 2 bases and the J gene end by 9 bases; junction bases not matched to a gene: 11.

This chain uses TRBV4-2 with TRBJ2-3, with TRBD2 matching over 9 bases. Germline V CDR1 and CDR2: LGHNA, YNFKEQ. The CDR3 loop spans 15 amino acids. Trimming cost V 3 bases and J 4 bases; bases outside gene matches: 5. The CDR3 nucleotides read TGTGCCAGCAGCCACGAGCGGGGGGAGCCAGATACGCAGTATTTT. Encoded protein: CASSHERGEPDTQYF.

The rearrangement joins TRBV14 to TRBJ2-7; maybe TRBD1 (6 bases). The CDR3 is 15 amino acids. Germline-derived CDR1 and CDR2 are SGHDN and FVKESK. The V end lost 4 bases, the J end lost 9 bases, and 22 bases lay between the germline ends. Written as DNA, the CDR3 is TGTGCCAGCAGCCCTCGAGCAGGGGCCCTCCTGGGGCAGTACTTC. Protein sequence: CASSPRAGALLGQYF.

The chain links TRBV7-3 to TRBJ1-5, with TRBD1 as a possible D gene (5 bases). The V gene's germline CDR1 is SGHTA and CDR2 FQGTGA. The CDR3 length is 12 residues. The V and J ends lost 9 bases and 2 bases respectively, with 8 bases between them. The DNA of the CDR3 is TGTGCCAGGGGGCCCCGCAATCAGCCCCAGCATTTT. Translating it yields CARGPRNQPQHF.

Of note for this clone: This same CDR3 is encoded by further DNA sequences in the sample. V is TRBV3-1 (or the pseudogene TRBV3-2) and J is TRBJ1-1; TRBD1 might be the D (5 bases). CDR1 is LGHDT and CDR2 is YNNKEL in the germline V gene (reference sequence). V gave up 0 bases and J gave up 5 bases, with 7 bases separating them. CDR3 length: 13 residues. CDR3 nucleotides: TGTGCCAGCAGCCAAGACCGGGGGACTGAAGCTTTCTTT. Translated: CASSQDRGTEAFF.

The V call is TRBV7-8, the J call TRBJ1-6; the match to TRBD1 covers 10 bases. The CDR3 totals 15 residues. V lost 5 bases to trimming and J lost 9 bases; unmatched junction nucleotides: 7. CDR1 and CDR2 (germline): SGHVS, FQNEAQ. The CDR3 is CASSLRQGAASPLHF. For the CDR3, the DNA is TGTGCCAGCAGCCTAAGACAGGGGGCCGCTTCACCCCTCCACTTT. Full variable domain (rest looked up from reference TRBV7-8 and TRBJ1-6): GAGVSQSPRYKVAKRGQDVALRCDPISGHVSLFWYQQALGQGPEFLTYFQNEAQLDKSGLPSDRFFAERPEGSVSTLKIQRTQQEDSAVYLCASSLRQGAASPLHFGNGTRLTVT.

The chain has TRBV7-2 and TRBJ1-2; weak D call: TRBD1 (6 bases). Germline loops: CDR1 SGHTA, CDR2 FQGNSA. V was shortened by 5 bases and J by 8 bases, with 12 bases between the two germline ends. This CDR3 has 12 amino acids. The CDR3 sequence: CASSPDRGGYTF. As DNA, the CDR3 is TGTGCCAGCAGCCCGGACAGAGGAGGCTACACCTTC.

The rearrangement joins TRBV6-2 or TRBV6-3 to TRBJ1-5, with a tentative D call TRBD1 (5 bases). The CDR3 is 16 residues long. CDR1 and CDR2 (germline): MNHEY, SVGEGT. V was clipped by 5 bases and J by 3 bases, with 17 bases between them. DNA for the CDR3: TGTGCCAGCAGTCAAGGCACAGGACACTACAATCAGCCCCAGCATTTT. This encodes CASSQGTGHYNQPQHF.

This clone showed up just once. V is TRBV5-1 and J is TRBJ1-3, with D uncertain. The CDR3 length is 14 residues. Per germline, CDR1 SGHRS and CDR2 YFSETQ. Trimming cost V 2 bases and J 0 bases, with 6 bases left between them. CDR3 nucleotides: TGCGCCAGCAGCTTTGGGAGCTCTGGAAACACCATATATTTT. Its protein is CASSFGSSGNTIYF. Combining the CDR3 with reference TRBV5-1 and TRBJ1-3 gives the whole variable domain KAGVTQTPRYLIKTRGQQVTLSCSPISGHRSVSWYQQTPGQGLQFLFEYFSETQRNKGNFPGRFSGRQFSNSRSEMNVSTLELGDSALYLCASSFGSSGNTIYFGEGSWLTVV.

Only one count was recorded for this clone. The rearrangement joins TRBV4-2 to TRBJ2-4, with D hard to call. The CDR3 runs 14 residues. V was clipped by 0 bases and J by 4 bases, with 7 bases between them. Germline loops: CDR1 LGHNA, CDR2 YNFKEQ. The CDR3 region is CASSQESMKNIQYF. DNA for the CDR3: TGTGCCAGCAGCCAAGAATCCATGAAAAACATTCAGTACTTC.

V is TRBV20-1 and J is TRBJ2-5, with 7 bases that match TRBD2. There are 15 residues in the CDR3. CDR1 DFQATT and CDR2 SNEGSKA come from the germline V gene (reference sequence). J lost 5 bases, V lost 3 bases, and 12 bases had no gene match. CDR3: CSASGPSGHAETQYF. In DNA, the CDR3 is TGCAGTGCTAGTGGGCCTAGCGGCCATGCCGAGACCCAGTACTTC.

The chain carries TRBV7-2 and TRBJ2-1, with 9 positions matching TRBD1. V shed 4 bases and J 0 bases; nucleotides not matched to a gene: 7. This CDR3 region has 17 residues. From germline, CDR1 is SGHTA and CDR2 FQGNSA. The CDR3 protein is CASSSRDRASSYNEQFF. Written as DNA, the CDR3 is TGTGCCAGCAGCTCCCGGGACAGGGCTAGCTCCTACAATGAGCAGTTCTTC. The whole variable domain, filled in from reference TRBV7-2 and TRBJ2-1, reads GAGVSQSPSNKVTEKGKDVELRCDPISGHTALYWYRQSLGQGLEFLIYFQGNSAPDKSGLPSDRFSAERTGGSVSTLTIQRTQQEDSAVYLCASSSRDRASSYNEQFFGPGTRLTVL.

The V and J genes are TRBV7-6 and TRBJ2-7; the D is unclear. This CDR3 is 13 amino acids long. The V end lost 1 base, the J end lost 3 bases, and 7 bases lay between the germline ends. Germline V gene sequence: CDR1 SGHVS, CDR2 FNYEAQ. This CDR3 reads CASSLDSLYEQYF. The DNA for the CDR3 is TGTGCCAGCAGCTTAGACAGCCTCTACGAGCAGTACTTC.

This chain uses TRBV6-5 with TRBJ1-3, with D tentatively TRBD1 (5 bases). The V end was cut by 6 bases, the J end by 4 bases, with 13 bases between. The CDR3 loop spans 14 amino acids. The germline CDR1 and CDR2 sequences are MNHEY and SVGAGI. The CDR3 protein is CASRQPGNGNTIYF. The DNA of the CDR3 is TGTGCCAGCAGACAACCAGGGAACGGAAACACCATATATTTT.

This chain joins TRBV9 and TRBJ2-1; 8 nucleotides agree with TRBD2. The CDR3 length is 14 residues. CDR1 and CDR2 (germline): SGDLS, YYNGEE. The junction had 9 bases not matched to a gene; V was cut back by 5 bases and J by 8 bases. CDR3 coding DNA: TGTGCCAGCAGTGCCCCGGGACTAGTCGATGAGCAGTTCTTC. Its translation is CASSAPGLVDEQFF.

The V gene is TRBV11-2, the J gene TRBJ1-2; D not resolved. This CDR3 has 14 residues. V dropped 2 bases and J dropped 5 bases, with 12 bases sitting between them. Germline-derived CDR1 and CDR2 are SGHAT and FQNNGV. The CDR3 DNA sequence: TGTGCCAGCAGCTTACCGGGAGGCTGGTATGGCTACACCTTC. It encodes CASSLPGGWYGYTF.

V gene TRBV6-6 combines with J gene TRBJ2-2; no firm D call. V lost 7 bases and J lost 7, with 4 bases in between. The V gene's germline CDR1 is MNHNY and CDR2 SVGAGI (reference sequence). The CDR3 contains 10 residues. The CDR3 region is CASTGGELFF. CDR3 nucleotide sequence: TGTGCCAGCACGGGCGGGGAGCTGTTTTTT.

The rearrangement joins TRBV3-1 (or the pseudogene TRBV3-2) to TRBJ1-3, with D unclear. Germline CDR1 LGHDT, CDR2 YNNKEL (reference sequence). V lost 1 base and J lost 4, with 5 bases in between. The length of the CDR3 is 13 residues. CDR3 sequence reads: CASSQGAGNTIYF. CDR3 DNA: TGTGCCAGCAGCCAAGGAGCAGGAAACACCATATATTTT.

At least ten counts were recorded for this clone. The chain carries TRBV27 and TRBJ2-5; 7 bases line up with TRBD2. Per germline, CDR1 MNHEY and CDR2 SMNVEV (reference sequence). J lost 0 bases, V lost 8 bases, and 9 bases had no gene match. The CDR3 runs 15 residues. The CDR3 region has the DNA TGTGCCAGCCGCTCTGGCGGGGGAAACCAAGAGACCCAGTACTTC. This encodes CASRSGGGNQETQYF.

This chain joins TRBV11-2 and TRBJ1-3; 8 bases line up with TRBD1. Per the germline V gene, CDR1 is SGHAT and CDR2 is FQNNGV. This CDR3 region has 17 residues. V lost 5 bases to trimming and J lost 2 bases; unmatched junction nucleotides: 11. In DNA form, the CDR3 reads TGTGCCAGCAGCCAGGGGGCCAGGGGAGCCCCTGGAAACACCATATATTTT. It codes for CASSQGARGAPGNTIYF.

The rearrangement uses TRBV18 and TRBJ1-2, with TRBD1 matching over 8 bases. CDR1 and CDR2 from the germline V gene are KGHSH and LQKENI. The CDR3 has 11 residues. J gave up 6 bases and V 6 bases, and 0 bases lay outside the gene matches. The CDR3 is CASSTGDGYTF. The CDR3 DNA reads as TGTGCCAGCTCGACAGGGGATGGCTACACCTTC.

The V gene is TRBV7-3, the J gene TRBJ2-2, with D possibly matching TRBD2 (6 bases). This CDR3 has 16 amino acids. V lost 2 bases to trimming and J lost 5 bases, with 15 bases between them. CDR1 SGHTA and CDR2 FQGTGA come from the germline V gene. CDR3 in DNA: TGTGCCAGCAGCTTAGGCGGGGCTCGAGGGACCGGGGAGCTGTTTTTT. Protein: CASSLGGARGTGELFF. The full variable domain, with the rest looked up from reference TRBV7-3 and TRBJ2-2, is GAGVSQTPSNKVTEKGKYVELRCDPISGHTALYWYRQSLGQGPEFLIYFQGTGAADDSGLPNDRFFAVRPEGSVSTLKIQRTERGDSAVYLCASSLGGARGTGELFFGEGSRLTVL.

In DNA, the CDR3 is TGTGCCAGCAGTTTGCGGGGGGCTAATGAGCAGTTCTTC. As protein: CASSLRGANEQFF. The J gene is TRBJ2-1, the V gene TRBV12-3 or TRBV12-4; 8 nucleotides match TRBD2. There are 13 residues in the CDR3. The junction had 2 bases not matched to a gene; V was cut back by 3 bases and J by 7 bases.

The V and J genes are TRBV5-4 and TRBJ1-1; 7 nucleotides agree with TRBD1. Germline CDR1 reads SGHNT; CDR2 reads YYREEE (reference sequence). CDR3 length: 17 amino acids. V was pared by 2 bases and J by 1 base, with 11 bases of the junction left unmatched. The CDR3 nucleotides are TGTGCCAGCAGCTTAATGACCTATAGGACAGGGAACACTGAAGCTTTCTTT. Translating gives CASSLMTYRTGNTEAFF.

This sequence joins TRBV4-1 and TRBJ1-2; 8 bases are a match to TRBD1. Germline V gene data show CDR1 as MGHRA and CDR2 as YSYEKL. CDR3 size: 13 residues. Trimming removed 9 bases from V and 6 bases from J; junction bases left unmatched: 9. CDR3 protein: CASQGASLNGYTF. The CDR3 nucleotides are TGCGCCAGTCAGGGGGCCTCTTTAAATGGCTACACCTTC.

The chain is built from TRBV6-5 and TRBJ1-2, with 7 bases that match TRBD1. Germline values: CDR1 MNHEY, CDR2 SVGAGI. The CDR3 is 13 residues long. The junction had 8 bases not matched to a gene; V was cut back by 7 bases and J by 6 bases. CDR3 DNA: TGTGCCAGCACAACGACAGGGCGGGATGGCTACACCTTC. Its translation: CASTTTGRDGYTF.